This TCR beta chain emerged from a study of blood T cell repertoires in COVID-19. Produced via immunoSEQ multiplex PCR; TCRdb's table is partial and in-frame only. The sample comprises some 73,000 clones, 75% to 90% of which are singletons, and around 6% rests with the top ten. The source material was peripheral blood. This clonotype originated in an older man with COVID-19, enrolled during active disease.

The CDR3 is CATSVQQETQYF. The DNA of the CDR3 is TGTGCCACCAGCGTCCAGCAAGAGACCCAGTACTTC. V and J are TRBV15 and TRBJ2-5; the D is unclear. This CDR3 is 12 amino acids long. CDR1 and CDR2 (germline): LNHNV, YYDKDF (reference sequence). Trimming removed 5 bases from V and 2 bases from J, with 6 bases in between.